This is a list of T cell receptor beta chains from one sample in a study of T cells in Graves' hyperthyroidism and ophthalmopathy. MiXCR, run by TCRdb on the multiplex PCR reads, gives a single entry per CDR3 protein. Of about 600,000 distinct CDR3 sequences listed, approximately 15% are singletons. Sequenced: blood. All receptors come from a woman younger than 30 with Graves' ophthalmopathy. The CDR3 runs from the conserved cysteine through the conserved F or W. D genes are given only for firm matches. Clone size is not always given. Where it is, it says once, few, many or a class for expanded clones.

size: many; V: TRBV6-2/TRBV6-3; D: TRBD1; J: TRBJ1-1; length: 14; DNA: TGTGCCAGCAGTTACTCAAGGGGGCAAACTGAAGCTTTCTTT; CDR3: CASSYSRGQTEAFF
size: few; V: TRBV30; D: .; J: TRBJ1-4; length: 17; DNA: TGTGCCTGGAGCAGACCCGCATTGCGTGGGAGTAATGAAAAACTGTTTTTT; CDR3: CAWSRPALRGSNEKLFF
size: many; V: TRBV11-2; D: .; J: TRBJ2-5; length: 11; DNA: TGTGCCAGCACCAATTGGGAGACCCAGTACTTC; CDR3: CASTNWETQYF
size: .; V: TRBV24-1; D: .; J: TRBJ1-3; length: 15; DNA: TGTGCCACCAGTGACGGTACAGGGCCTGGAAACACCATATATTTT; CDR3: CATSDGTGPGNTIYF
size: many; V: TRBV20-1; D: .; J: TRBJ1-2; length: 14; DNA: TGCAGTGCTAGAGTTGAGGGGCTGAACTATGGCTACACCTTC; CDR3: CSARVEGLNYGYTF
size: many; V: TRBV29-1; D: .; J: TRBJ2-1; length: 16; DNA: TGCAGCGTTGACTCCCCCCGTGCTCTCTCCTACAATGAGCAGTTCTTC; CDR3: CSVDSPRALSYNEQFF
size: many; V: TRBV2; D: .; J: TRBJ1-1; length: 13; DNA: TGTGCCAGCAGTGAAATGAGGGCGTTTCAGGCTTTCTTT; CDR3: CASSEMRAFQAFF
size: few; V: TRBV10-3; D: TRBD1; J: TRBJ1-3; length: 14; DNA: TGTGCCATCAGGGGACAGGCGAGGGGAAACACCATATATTTT; CDR3: CAIRGQARGNTIYF
size: many; V: TRBV28; D: TRBD2; J: TRBJ2-1; length: 16; DNA: TGTGCCAGCAGTTTAGGGGGACTACTCGTCGGGGGTGAGCAGTTCTTC; CDR3: CASSLGGLLVGGEQFF
size: .; V: TRBV2; D: .; J: TRBJ1-1; length: 13; DNA: TGTGCCAGCAGTGAACCAGGGATTACTGAAGCTTTCTTT; CDR3: CASSEPGITEAFF
size: few; V: TRBV14; D: .; J: TRBJ2-7; length: 16; DNA: TGTGCCAGCAGCCAAGTCTTCTACCCAGGGGTCTACGAGCAGTACTTC; CDR3: CASSQVFYPGVYEQYF
size: .; V: TRBV20-1; D: .; J: TRBJ2-2; length: 13; DNA: TGCAGTGCTGCCGGGACTTCTGACGGGGAGCTGTTTTTT; CDR3: CSAAGTSDGELFF
size: many; V: TRBV24-1; D: .; J: TRBJ1-2; length: 14; DNA: TGTGCCACCAGCCCCGGGACATCCAACTATGGCTACACCTTC; CDR3: CATSPGTSNYGYTF
size: few; V: TRBV9; D: TRBD1; J: TRBJ1-6; length: 15; DNA: TGTGCCAGCAGCGTTGGGACAGGGGGAAGTTCACCCCTCCACTTT; CDR3: CASSVGTGGSSPLHF
size: many; V: TRBV24-1; D: .; J: TRBJ2-1; length: 15; DNA: TGTGCCACCAGTGATCGGGACCGGCGGGACAATGAGCAGTTCTTC; CDR3: CATSDRDRRDNEQFF
size: many; V: TRBV9; D: TRBD2; J: TRBJ2-5; length: 17; DNA: TGTGCCAGCAGCGTAGGAGGTCTAGCGGGAGGTCCAGAGACCCAGTACTTC; CDR3: CASSVGGLAGGPETQYF
size: many; V: TRBV7-2; D: TRBD1; J: TRBJ2-7; length: 14; DNA: TGTGCCAGCAGCTTAGACAGGGGGACCCGCGAGCAGTACTTC; CDR3: CASSLDRGTREQYF
size: many; V: TRBV7-2; D: .; J: TRBJ2-7; length: 12; DNA: TGTGCCAGCAGCCAGGTCGGGGATGAGCAGTACTTC; CDR3: CASSQVGDEQYF
size: .; V: TRBV7-9; D: .; J: TRBJ1-3; length: 16; DNA: TGTGCCAGCAGCTTAGGGCGGCGTCTCAGTGGAAACACCATATATTTT; CDR3: CASSLGRRLSGNTIYF
size: few; V: TRBV9; D: TRBD2; J: TRBJ2-1; length: 18; DNA: TGTGCCAGCAGCGCCCTGGGGACTAGCGGGAGACAGTACAATGAGCAGTTCTTC; CDR3: CASSALGTSGRQYNEQFF
size: many; V: TRBV28; D: TRBD1; J: TRBJ2-7; length: 15; DNA: TGTGCCAGCAGTCCAGGACAGGGGCCTCCCTACGAGCAGTACTTC; CDR3: CASSPGQGPPYEQYF
size: .; V: TRBV18; D: .; J: TRBJ2-7; length: 14; DNA: TGTGCCAGCTCACCATATACTAGCTCCTACGAGCAGTACTTC; CDR3: CASSPYTSSYEQYF
size: .; V: TRBV19; D: TRBD2; J: TRBJ2-3; length: 17; DNA: TGTGCCAGTAGTATATACCAACGGGGGACTAATTCAGATACGCAGTATTTT; CDR3: CASSIYQRGTNSDTQYF
size: many; V: TRBV3-1; D: .; J: TRBJ1-2; length: 14; DNA: TGTGCCAGCAGCCAGGGGGACAATAACTATGGCTACACCTTC; CDR3: CASSQGDNNYGYTF
size: many; V: TRBV6-5; D: .; J: TRBJ1-1; length: 15; DNA: TGTGCCAGCAGTTACGATTTTTGGAGGAAGACTGAAGCTTTCTTT; CDR3: CASSYDFWRKTEAFF
size: few; V: TRBV6-1; D: .; J: TRBJ2-1; length: 11; DNA: TGTGCCAGCAGTGAGCGTGGGGCTGGGTTCTTC; CDR3: CASSERGAGFF
size: many; V: TRBV7-2; D: TRBD2; J: TRBJ2-7; length: 16; DNA: TGTGCCAGCAGCTTAGCTAGCGGGGGTAATACCTACGAGCAGTACTTC; CDR3: CASSLASGGNTYEQYF
size: .; V: TRBV7-2; D: .; J: TRBJ1-2; length: 14; DNA: TGTGCCAGCAGCTTGTGGGGGGCTAACTATGGCTACACCTTC; CDR3: CASSLWGANYGYTF
size: .; V: TRBV6-5; D: TRBD2; J: TRBJ2-7; length: 18; DNA: TGTGCCAGCAGTTACGGGGGGGGGAGGGGTTCAAGCTCCTACGAGCAGTACTTC; CDR3: CASSYGGGRGSSSYEQYF
size: many; V: TRBV29-1; D: TRBD2; J: TRBJ2-1; length: 19; DNA: TGCAGCGTTAAGTTAGCCGGACTAGCGGGAGGTGGGGATTACAATGAGCAGTTCTTC; CDR3: CSVKLAGLAGGGDYNEQFF
size: many; V: TRBV13; D: TRBD1; J: TRBJ2-7; length: 14; DNA: TGTGCCAGCAGCCGACAGGGGTGGGGTGTTGAGCAGTACTTC; CDR3: CASSRQGWGVEQYF